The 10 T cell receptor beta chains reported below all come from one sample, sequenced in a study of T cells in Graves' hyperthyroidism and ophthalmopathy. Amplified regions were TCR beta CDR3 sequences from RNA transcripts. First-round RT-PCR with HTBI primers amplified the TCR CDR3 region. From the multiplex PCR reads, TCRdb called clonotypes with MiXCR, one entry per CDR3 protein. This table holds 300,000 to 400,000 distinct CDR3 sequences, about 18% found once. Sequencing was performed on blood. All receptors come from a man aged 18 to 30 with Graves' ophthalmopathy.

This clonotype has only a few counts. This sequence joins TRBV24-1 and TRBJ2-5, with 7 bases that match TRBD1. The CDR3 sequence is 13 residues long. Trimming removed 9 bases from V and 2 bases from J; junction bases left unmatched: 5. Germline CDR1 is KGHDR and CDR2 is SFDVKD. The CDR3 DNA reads TGTGCCACCGGTAAGGGACAGCAAGAGACCCAGTACTTC. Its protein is CATGKGQQETQYF.

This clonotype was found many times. The CDR3 DNA follows: TGTGCCAGCAGTGGACAGGGCGTCCAAGAGACCCAGTACTTC. Translated, it gives CASSGQGVQETQYF. This chain joins TRBV12-3 or TRBV12-4 and TRBJ2-5, with 8 bases that match TRBD1. The CDR3 has 14 amino acids. Trimming cost V 5 bases and J 1 base; bases outside gene matches: 3.

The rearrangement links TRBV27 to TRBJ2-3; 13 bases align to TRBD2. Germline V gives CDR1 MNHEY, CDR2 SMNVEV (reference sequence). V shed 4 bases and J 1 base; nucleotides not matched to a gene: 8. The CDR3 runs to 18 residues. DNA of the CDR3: TGTGCCAGCAGTTCTTGGCTCGGACTAGCGGGGGGCACAGATACGCAGTATTTT. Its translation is CASSSWLGLAGGTDTQYF.

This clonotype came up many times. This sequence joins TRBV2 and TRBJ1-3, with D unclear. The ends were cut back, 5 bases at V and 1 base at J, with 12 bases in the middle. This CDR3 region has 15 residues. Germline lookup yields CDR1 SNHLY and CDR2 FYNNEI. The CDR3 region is CASSMGWESGNTIYF. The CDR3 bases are TGTGCCAGCAGTATGGGGTGGGAGTCTGGAAACACCATATATTTT.

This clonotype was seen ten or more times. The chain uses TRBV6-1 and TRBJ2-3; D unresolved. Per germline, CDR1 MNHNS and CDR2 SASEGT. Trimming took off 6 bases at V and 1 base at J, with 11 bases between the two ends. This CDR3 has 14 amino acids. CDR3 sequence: CASRSVVGTDTQYF. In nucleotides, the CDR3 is TGTGCCAGCAGGTCGGTCGTGGGCACAGATACGCAGTATTTT.

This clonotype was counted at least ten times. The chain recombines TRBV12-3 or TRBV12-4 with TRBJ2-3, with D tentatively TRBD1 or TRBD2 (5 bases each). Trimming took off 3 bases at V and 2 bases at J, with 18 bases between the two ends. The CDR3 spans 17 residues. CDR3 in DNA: TGTGCCAGCAGTTTGTGGAGCCAGGGAGATTTCACAGATACGCAGTATTTT. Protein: CASSLWSQGDFTDTQYF.

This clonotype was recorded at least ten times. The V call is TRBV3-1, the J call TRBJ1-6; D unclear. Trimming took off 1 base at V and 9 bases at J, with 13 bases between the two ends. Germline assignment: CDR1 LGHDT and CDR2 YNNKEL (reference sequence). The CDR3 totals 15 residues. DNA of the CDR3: TGTGCCAGCAGCCAAGTCAAGGAGCCGGTTTCACCCCTCCACTTT. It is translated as CASSQVKEPVSPLHF.

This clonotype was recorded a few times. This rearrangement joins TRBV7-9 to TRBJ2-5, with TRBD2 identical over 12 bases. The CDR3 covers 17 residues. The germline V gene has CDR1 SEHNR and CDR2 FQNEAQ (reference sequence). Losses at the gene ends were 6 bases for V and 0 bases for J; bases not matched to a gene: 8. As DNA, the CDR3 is TGTGCCAGCAGTCGGGACTCTAGCGGGGGGGACCAAGAGACCCAGTACTTC. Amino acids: CASSRDSSGGDQETQYF.

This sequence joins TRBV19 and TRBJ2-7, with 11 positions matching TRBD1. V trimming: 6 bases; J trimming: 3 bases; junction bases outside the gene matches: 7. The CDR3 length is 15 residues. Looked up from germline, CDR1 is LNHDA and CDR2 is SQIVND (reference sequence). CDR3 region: CASSPEGTGGYEQYF. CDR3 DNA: TGTGCCAGTAGCCCAGAGGGGACAGGGGGCTACGAGCAGTACTTC. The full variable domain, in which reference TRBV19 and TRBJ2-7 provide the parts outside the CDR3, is DGGITQSPKYLFRKEGQNVTLSCEQNLNHDAMYWYRQDPGQGLRLIYYSQIVNDFQKGDIAEGYSVSREKKESFPLTVTSAQKNPTAFYLCASSPEGTGGYEQYFGPGTRLTVT.

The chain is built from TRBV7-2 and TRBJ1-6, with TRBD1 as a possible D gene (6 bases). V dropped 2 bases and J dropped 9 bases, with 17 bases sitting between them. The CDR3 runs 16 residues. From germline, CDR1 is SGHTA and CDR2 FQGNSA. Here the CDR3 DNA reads TGTGCCAGCAGCTTATCTTCGGGGGGCGTAAGTTCACCCCTCCACTTT. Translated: CASSLSSGGVSSPLHF.